This section outlines one TCR beta chain sequence together with its context. What it binds is unknown. The PCR contained 60 Vbeta and 13 Jbeta primers. Method: immunoSEQ multiplex PCR; TCRdb's copy keeps in-frame clones and lacks some. The data contain some 200,000 clones, around 80% of them singletons. The sample is drawn from a study of cytomegalovirus exposure and HLA in healthy donors. Notes on the study in general: As was reported, the HLA-A and HLA-B alleles of most subjects were accurately predicted from TCR beta sequences. Clonal expansion was found to be greater in HLA-associated TCR beta chains than in equally common others in a later analysis. Researchers catalogued roughly 150 TCR beta chains as cytomegalovirus-associated.

V shed 1 base and J 7 bases; nucleotides not matched to a gene: 6. Germline lookup yields CDR1 SGHAT and CDR2 FQNNGV. The CDR3 loop spans 16 amino acids. The TCR sequence derives from a woman aged 40 to 50 in good health and CMV-seronegative. The sample was PBMCs. J is TRBJ2-1 and V is TRBV11-2; 11 bases agree with TRBD2. In DNA form, the CDR3 reads TGTGCCAGCAGCTTAGGGATAGCGGGGGGGTGGAATGAGCAGTTCTTC. Amino acids: CASSLGIAGGWNEQFF.